The present T cell receptor (beta chain) was sequenced within a study of identical twins. MiXCR was run by TCRdb on the 5' RACE reads, yielding one entry per CDR3 protein. The sample carries approximately 700,000 distinct CDR3 sequences, roughly 18% recorded once. This clonotype was seen more than once but under ten times. The germline V gene encodes CDR1 MNHEY and CDR2 SMNVEV (reference sequence). The V and J ends lost 6 bases and 5 bases respectively, with 10 bases between them. The CDR3 has 13 amino acids. These records were also assigned to another study, of T cells expressing NK-cell markers. That work states: CD3+CD56+NKG2C+, CD3+CD56+NKG2C- and CD3+CD56-NKG2C+ T cells, once sorted, supplied the TCR beta repertoires.

The sample was PBMCs. The chain joins TRBV27 to TRBJ2-2; D remains ambiguous. This receptor was taken from a woman between 18 and 30 years old in good health. In nucleotides, the CDR3 is TGTGCCAGCAGCCGAGTCCAGACCGGGGAGCTGTTTTTT. Translated: CASSRVQTGELFF.